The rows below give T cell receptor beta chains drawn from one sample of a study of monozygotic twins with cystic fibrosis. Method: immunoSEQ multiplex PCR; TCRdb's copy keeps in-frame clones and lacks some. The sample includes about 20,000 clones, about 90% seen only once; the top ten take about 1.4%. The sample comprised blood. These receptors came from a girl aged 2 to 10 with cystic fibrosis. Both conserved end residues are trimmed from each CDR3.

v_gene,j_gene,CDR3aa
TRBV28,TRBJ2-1,ASGTRKNNEQF
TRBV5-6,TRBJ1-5,ASSLGGTVNQPQH
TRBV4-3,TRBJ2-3,ASSQEGDTQY
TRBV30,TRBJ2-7,ACSTQRGVGY
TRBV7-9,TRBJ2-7,ASSLGTSGSPGQY
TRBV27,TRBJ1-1,ASSPRWDRVNTEAF
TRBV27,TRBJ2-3,ATMLGGTSTDTQY
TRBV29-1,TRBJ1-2,SVLQTSNYGYT
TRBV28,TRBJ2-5,ASRPGTNLYQETQY
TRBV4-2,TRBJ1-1,ASSQAGQSPKVF
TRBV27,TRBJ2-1,ASSKTSGGDPYNEQF
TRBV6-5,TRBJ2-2,ASRGSTGELF
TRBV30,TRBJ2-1,AWSDPFWGLSNEQF
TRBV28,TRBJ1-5,ASSLGNSNQPQH
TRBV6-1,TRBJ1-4,ATSGEKLF
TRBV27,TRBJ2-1,ASSTGPINEQF
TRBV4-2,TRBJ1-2,ASSQDTGTVPAGYGYT
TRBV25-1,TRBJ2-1,ASSASSAEQF
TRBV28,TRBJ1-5,ASSLVRLYSNQPQH
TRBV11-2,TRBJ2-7,ASSLDQFTRGAYEQY
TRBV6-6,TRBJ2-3,ASSPEAGGVGDTQY
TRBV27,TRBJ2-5,ASNLSPPLSGQETQY
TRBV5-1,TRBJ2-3,ASSYQTSGGTTDTQY
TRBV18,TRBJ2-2,ASSPGSGELF
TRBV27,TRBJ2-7,ASSNSGSSYEQY
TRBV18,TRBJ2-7,ASSIKVYEQY